The 10 T cell receptor beta chains below come from one sample, sequenced in a study of cytomegalovirus exposure and HLA in healthy donors. Researchers ran the PCR with 60 Vbeta and 13 Jbeta primers. Using immunoSEQ multiplex PCR, the repertoire was profiled, and TCRdb retains in-frame clones only, with some absent. Of a few hundred thousand clones listed, 75% to 85% are singletons. The sample consisted of PBMCs. These receptor sequences come from a woman between 55 and 75 years old in good health and CMV-seropositive.

The chain recombines TRBV6-1 with TRBJ1-2, with TRBD1 as a possible D gene (6 bases). The CDR3 is made up of 15 amino acids. Trimming took off 4 bases at V and 8 bases at J, with 20 bases between the two ends. Germline V CDR1 and CDR2: MNHNS, SASEGT. The CDR3 loop reads CASSAGQFLTMGYTF. The CDR3, as DNA: TGTGCCAGCAGTGCAGGACAGTTTTTAACTATGGGCTACACCTTC.

This clone was seen only a few times. V gene TRBV13 combines with J gene TRBJ2-5, with 10 positions matching TRBD1. The CDR3 is 14 amino acids. Germline V lookup: CDR1 PRHDT, CDR2 FYEKMQ (reference sequence). With 5 bases clipped from V and 6 bases from J, the junction kept 6 bases outside the gene matches. The CDR3 loop reads CASSPDRGRKTQYF. The CDR3 nucleotides read TGTGCCAGCAGCCCTGACAGGGGGCGAAAGACCCAGTACTTC.

This chain uses TRBV5-1 with TRBJ2-1, with D perhaps TRBD1 (6 bases). V was shortened by 5 bases and J by 7 bases, with 19 bases between the two germline ends. This CDR3 has 15 amino acids. Per germline, CDR1 SGHRS and CDR2 YFSETQ. The CDR3 DNA is TGCGCCAGCAGGGCTGGGGGCACTTTGGGGAATGAGCAGTTCTTC. Protein sequence: CASRAGGTLGNEQFF.

The chain combines TRBV6-5 with TRBJ2-3, with 10 bases aligning to TRBD1. CDR1 MNHEY and CDR2 SVGAGI come from the germline V gene. With 5 bases clipped from V and 3 bases from J, the junction kept 5 bases outside the gene matches. CDR3 length: 15 amino acids. The CDR3 reads CASSRDRGRTDTQYF. The CDR3 region has the DNA TGTGCCAGCAGTCGGGACAGGGGAAGGACAGATACGCAGTATTTT.

This clone was recorded once. The rearrangement links TRBV6-6 to TRBJ2-1; possibly TRBD2 for D (6 bases). The V gene lost 2 bases and the J gene lost 3 bases, with 8 bases spanning the gap. CDR1 MNHNY and CDR2 SVGAGI come from the germline V gene (reference sequence). The CDR3 length is 14 residues. CDR3 protein: CASSYGGDYNEQFF. DNA for the CDR3: TGTGCCAGCAGTTACGGCGGGGACTACAATGAGCAGTTCTTC.

This rearrangement joins TRBV5-1 to TRBJ1-6; no clear D gene. The CDR3 has 14 amino acids. Looked up from germline, CDR1 is SGHRS and CDR2 is YFSETQ. V lost 4 bases and J lost 10, with 15 bases in between. This chain's CDR3 is CASSGGQAYSPLHF. The CDR3 coding sequence is TGCGCCAGCAGCGGCGGGCAGGCTTACTCACCCCTCCACTTT.

This chain links TRBV30 with TRBJ2-7; no definite D call. Germline lookup yields CDR1 GTSNPN and CDR2 SVGIG (reference sequence). The ends were cut back, 2 bases at V and 3 bases at J, with 8 bases in the middle. This CDR3 spans 12 amino acids. The CDR3 DNA sequence: TGTGCCTGGAGTCCCGGCGGCTACGAGCAGTACTTC. This gives the protein CAWSPGGYEQYF.

The chain has TRBV6-1 and TRBJ2-7, with 7 positions matching TRBD1. CDR1 and CDR2 (germline): MNHNS, SASEGT. Trimming took 6 bases from V and 7 from J; bases not matched to a gene: 12. This CDR3 comprises 14 residues. The DNA for the CDR3 is TGTGCCAGCAGGACCGGGACAGTGAGGGAAGAGCAGTACTTC. Translating gives CASRTGTVREEQYF.

V is TRBV21-1 and J is TRBJ2-6; the D segment call TRBD1 is taken from the table without a DNA check. TRBV21-1 is marked as a pseudogene. The CDR3 totals 15 residues. In DNA, the CDR3 is TGTGCCAGCAGCTCCCACAGGACTGGGGCCAACGTCCTGACTTTC. It translates to CASSSHRTGANVLTF.

There are a few counts of this clone. This rearrangement joins TRBV5-4 to TRBJ2-7, with D perhaps matching TRBD1 (6 bases). Germline V gene lookup returns CDR1 SGHNT and CDR2 YYREEE (reference sequence). Trimming left V 0 bases short and J 2 bases short, with 9 bases between. The CDR3 spans 14 residues. CDR3 in DNA: TGTGCCAGCAGCTTGGACCAGGGGACCTACGAGCAGTACTTC. This gives the protein CASSLDQGTYEQYF.